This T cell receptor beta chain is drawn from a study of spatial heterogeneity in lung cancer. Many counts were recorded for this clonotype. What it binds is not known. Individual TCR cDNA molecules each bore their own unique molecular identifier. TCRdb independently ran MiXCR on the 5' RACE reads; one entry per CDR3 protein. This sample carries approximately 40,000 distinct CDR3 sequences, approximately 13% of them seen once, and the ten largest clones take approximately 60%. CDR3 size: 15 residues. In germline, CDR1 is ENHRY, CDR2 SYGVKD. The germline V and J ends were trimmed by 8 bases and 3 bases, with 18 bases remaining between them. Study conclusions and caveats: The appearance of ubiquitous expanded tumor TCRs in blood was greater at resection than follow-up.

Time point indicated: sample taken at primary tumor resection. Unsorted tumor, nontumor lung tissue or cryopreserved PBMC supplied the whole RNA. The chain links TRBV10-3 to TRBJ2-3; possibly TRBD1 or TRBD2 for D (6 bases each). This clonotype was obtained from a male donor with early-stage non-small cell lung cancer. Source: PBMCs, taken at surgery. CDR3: CAIRIGGGPTDTQYF. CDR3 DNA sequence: TGTGCCATCCGGATTGGAGGGGGACCTACAGATACGCAGTATTTT.